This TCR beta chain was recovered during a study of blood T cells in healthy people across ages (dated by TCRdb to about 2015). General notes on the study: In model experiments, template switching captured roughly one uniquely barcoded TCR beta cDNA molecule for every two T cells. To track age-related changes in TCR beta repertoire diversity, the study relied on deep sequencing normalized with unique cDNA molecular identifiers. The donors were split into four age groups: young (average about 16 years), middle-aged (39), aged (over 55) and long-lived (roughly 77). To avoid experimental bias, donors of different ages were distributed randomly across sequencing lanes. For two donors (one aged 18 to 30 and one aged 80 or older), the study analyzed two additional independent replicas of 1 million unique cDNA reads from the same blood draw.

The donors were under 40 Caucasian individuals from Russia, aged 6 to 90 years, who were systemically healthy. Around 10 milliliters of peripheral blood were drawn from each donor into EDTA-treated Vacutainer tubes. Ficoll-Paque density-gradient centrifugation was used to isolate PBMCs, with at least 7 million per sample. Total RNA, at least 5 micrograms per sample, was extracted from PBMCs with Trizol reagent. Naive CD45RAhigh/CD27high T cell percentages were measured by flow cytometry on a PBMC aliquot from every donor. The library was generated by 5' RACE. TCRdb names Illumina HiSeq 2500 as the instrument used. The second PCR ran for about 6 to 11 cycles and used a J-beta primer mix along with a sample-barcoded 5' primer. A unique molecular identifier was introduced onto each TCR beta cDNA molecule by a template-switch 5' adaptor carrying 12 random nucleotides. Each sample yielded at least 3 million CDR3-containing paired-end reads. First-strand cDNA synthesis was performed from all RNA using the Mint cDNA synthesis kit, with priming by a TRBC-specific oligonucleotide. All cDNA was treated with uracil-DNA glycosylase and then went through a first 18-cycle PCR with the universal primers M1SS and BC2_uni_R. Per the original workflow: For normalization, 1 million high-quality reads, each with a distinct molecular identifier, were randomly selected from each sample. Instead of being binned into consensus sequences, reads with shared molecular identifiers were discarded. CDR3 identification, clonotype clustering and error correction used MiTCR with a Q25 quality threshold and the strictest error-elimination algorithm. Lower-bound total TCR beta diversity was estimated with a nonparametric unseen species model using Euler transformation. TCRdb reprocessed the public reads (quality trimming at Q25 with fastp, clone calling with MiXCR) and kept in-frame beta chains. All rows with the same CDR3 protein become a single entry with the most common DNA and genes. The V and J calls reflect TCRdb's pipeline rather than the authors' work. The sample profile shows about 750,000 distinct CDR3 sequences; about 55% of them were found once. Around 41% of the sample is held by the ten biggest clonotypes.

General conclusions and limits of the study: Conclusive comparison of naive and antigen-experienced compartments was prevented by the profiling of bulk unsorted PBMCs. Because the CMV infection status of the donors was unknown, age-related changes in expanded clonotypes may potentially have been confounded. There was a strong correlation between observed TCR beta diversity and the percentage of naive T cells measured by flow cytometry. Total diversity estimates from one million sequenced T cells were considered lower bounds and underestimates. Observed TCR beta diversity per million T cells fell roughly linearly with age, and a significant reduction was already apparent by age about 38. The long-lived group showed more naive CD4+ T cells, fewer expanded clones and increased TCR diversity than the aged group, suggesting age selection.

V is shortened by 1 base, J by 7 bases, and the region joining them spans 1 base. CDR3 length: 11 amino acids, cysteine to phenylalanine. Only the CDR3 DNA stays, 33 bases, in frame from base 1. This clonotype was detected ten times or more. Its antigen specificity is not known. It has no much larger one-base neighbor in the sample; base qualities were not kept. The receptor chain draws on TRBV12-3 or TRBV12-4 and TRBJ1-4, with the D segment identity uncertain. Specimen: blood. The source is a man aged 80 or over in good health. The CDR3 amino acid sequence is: CASSLGEKLFF. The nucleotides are TGTGCCAGCAGTTTAGGTGAAAAACTGTTTTTT.